Listed below are T cell receptor beta chains from one sample, sequenced in a study of blood T cell repertoires in COVID-19. Clones were sequenced by immunoSEQ multiplex PCR, and TCRdb holds only the in-frame ones, with some missing. Altogether about 280,000 clones are present, 86% being singletons, with the ten largest covering roughly 2.1%. Sequencing was performed on peripheral blood. These receptors came from a woman under 40 who had recovered from COVID-19. CDR3s include the opening cysteine and the closing phenylalanine or tryptophan. The order of the fields is clone size, D gene, V gene, J gene, CDR3 DNA, CDR3 protein. A D gene is named only where the DNA matches it firmly. Not all rows give a size; the values are once, few, many and, for expanded clones, a class.

clone_size: many; d_call: .; v_call: TRBV6-2/TRBV6-3; j_call: TRBJ1-5; cdr3_nt: TGTGCCAGCAGTTACAACCGACAGCTTGAGCATTTT; cdr3_aa: CASSYNRQLEHF
clone_size: .; d_call: TRBD1; v_call: TRBV23-1; j_call: TRBJ2-1; cdr3_nt: TGCGCCAGCAGTCCCAGACAGGGGTGGAATGAGCAGTTCTTC; cdr3_aa: CASSPRQGWNEQFF
clone_size: .; d_call: TRBD2; v_call: TRBV6-2/TRBV6-3; j_call: TRBJ2-7; cdr3_nt: TGTGCCAGCAGTCTAGCGGTCTACGAGCAGTACTTC; cdr3_aa: CASSLAVYEQYF
clone_size: .; d_call: TRBD1; v_call: TRBV27; j_call: TRBJ1-1; cdr3_nt: TGTGCCAGCAGTATCAGGGGGCCGAACACTGAAGCTTTCTTT; cdr3_aa: CASSIRGPNTEAFF
clone_size: .; d_call: .; v_call: TRBV19; j_call: TRBJ1-4; cdr3_nt: TGTGCCAGTAGTAGGGCGGAAGCGGCAACTAATGAAAAACTGTTTTTT; cdr3_aa: CASSRAEAATNEKLFF
clone_size: once; d_call: TRBD2; v_call: TRBV9; j_call: TRBJ2-2; cdr3_nt: TGTGCCAGCAGCGTAGGACTAGCGAGGACCGGGGAGCTGTTTTTT; cdr3_aa: CASSVGLARTGELFF
clone_size: .; d_call: .; v_call: TRBV2; j_call: TRBJ1-1; cdr3_nt: TGTGCGAGCGGGACCGGGGGCACTGAAGCTTTCTTT; cdr3_aa: CASGTGGTEAFF
clone_size: .; d_call: .; v_call: TRBV21-1; j_call: TRBJ1-5; cdr3_nt: TGTGCCAGCAGCAAATGGGGGGGGAGCGGTAGCAATCAGCCCCAGCATTTT; cdr3_aa: CASSKWGGSGSNQPQHF
clone_size: few; d_call: .; v_call: TRBV5-4; j_call: TRBJ1-1; cdr3_nt: TGTGCCAGCAGCTTGGGGTCCCCACGGGATGGGACTGAAGCTTTCTTT; cdr3_aa: CASSLGSPRDGTEAFF
clone_size: .; d_call: .; v_call: TRBV19; j_call: TRBJ1-1; cdr3_nt: TGTGCCAGTAGTATGGGCACCCAGAACACTGAAGCTTTCTTT; cdr3_aa: CASSMGTQNTEAFF
clone_size: few; d_call: .; v_call: TRBV4-1; j_call: TRBJ1-2; cdr3_nt: TGCGCCAGCAGCCACCAGAACTATGGCTACACCTTC; cdr3_aa: CASSHQNYGYTF
clone_size: once; d_call: .; v_call: TRBV3-1/TRBV3-2; j_call: TRBJ1-6; cdr3_nt: TGTGCCAGCAGCCAGGGAGATATATGGAATTCACCCCTCCACTTT; cdr3_aa: CASSQGDIWNSPLHF
clone_size: .; d_call: .; v_call: TRBV9; j_call: TRBJ1-2; cdr3_nt: TGTGCCAGCAGCCTCGAGGGGGTTGGCGGCTACACCTTC; cdr3_aa: CASSLEGVGGYTF
clone_size: .; d_call: .; v_call: TRBV5-6; j_call: TRBJ2-1; cdr3_nt: TGTGCCAGCAGCTTACCGGTAGCAATCAATGAGCAGTTCTTC; cdr3_aa: CASSLPVAINEQFF
clone_size: .; d_call: TRBD1; v_call: TRBV9; j_call: TRBJ1-4; cdr3_nt: TGTGCCAGCAGCTTCCGCGGGACAGGGGATGAAAAACTGTTTTTT; cdr3_aa: CASSFRGTGDEKLFF
clone_size: .; d_call: .; v_call: TRBV4-1; j_call: TRBJ1-1; cdr3_nt: TGCGCCAGCAGCCAAGGATTTGGCAAGAACACTGAAGCTTTCTTT; cdr3_aa: CASSQGFGKNTEAFF
clone_size: .; d_call: TRBD1; v_call: TRBV3-1/TRBV3-2; j_call: TRBJ1-2; cdr3_nt: TGTGCCAGCAGCCACGGACAGGGTGGCTACACCTTC; cdr3_aa: CASSHGQGGYTF
clone_size: .; d_call: .; v_call: TRBV7-6; j_call: TRBJ1-1; cdr3_nt: TGTGCCAGCAGCTTAGGCCAGCGAAACACTGAAGCTTTCTTT; cdr3_aa: CASSLGQRNTEAFF
clone_size: .; d_call: .; v_call: TRBV11-2; j_call: TRBJ2-7; cdr3_nt: TGTGCCAGCAGCTTAGGGAGGGAGCAGTACTTC; cdr3_aa: CASSLGREQYF
clone_size: .; d_call: TRBD2; v_call: TRBV6-6; j_call: TRBJ2-1; cdr3_nt: TGTGCCAGCAGGAACGGACTAGCGGGGTATGAGCAGTTCTTC; cdr3_aa: CASRNGLAGYEQFF
clone_size: .; d_call: TRBD1; v_call: TRBV19; j_call: TRBJ1-6; cdr3_nt: TGTGCCAGTAGTATTCAGGGGGAGGATTCACCCCTCCACTTT; cdr3_aa: CASSIQGEDSPLHF
clone_size: .; d_call: TRBD1; v_call: TRBV3-1/TRBV3-2; j_call: TRBJ2-2; cdr3_nt: TGTGCCAGCAGCCGAAAAAAGACAGGGGTTAGTACCGGGGAGCTGTTTTTT; cdr3_aa: CASSRKKTGVSTGELFF
clone_size: .; d_call: TRBD1; v_call: TRBV5-5; j_call: TRBJ1-2; cdr3_nt: TGTGCCAGCAGCTTGGTTGTCAGGGGGCTCGATGGCTACACCTTC; cdr3_aa: CASSLVVRGLDGYTF
clone_size: once; d_call: TRBD2; v_call: TRBV10-3; j_call: TRBJ2-1; cdr3_nt: TGTGCCATCGGAGCCGGGACTAGCGTGCGCAATGAGCAGTTCTTC; cdr3_aa: CAIGAGTSVRNEQFF
clone_size: .; d_call: .; v_call: TRBV6-5; j_call: TRBJ2-2; cdr3_nt: TGTGCCAGCAAGCCAGCGCCGAACACCGGGGAGCTGTTTTTT; cdr3_aa: CASKPAPNTGELFF
clone_size: .; d_call: .; v_call: TRBV9; j_call: TRBJ2-3; cdr3_nt: TGTGCCAGCAGCGTAGATCTCGCAGATACGCAGTATTTT; cdr3_aa: CASSVDLADTQYF
clone_size: .; d_call: .; v_call: TRBV27; j_call: TRBJ1-1; cdr3_nt: TGTGCCAGCAGAAAAGAGGGGGTGAGCACTGAAGCTTTCTTT; cdr3_aa: CASRKEGVSTEAFF
clone_size: once; d_call: TRBD2; v_call: TRBV30; j_call: TRBJ2-1; cdr3_nt: TGTGCCTTCTCCACATCCGGGACTACCGACAATGAGCAGTTCTTC; cdr3_aa: CAFSTSGTTDNEQFF
clone_size: .; d_call: .; v_call: TRBV19; j_call: TRBJ1-1; cdr3_nt: TGTGCCAGTAGTATAGACAGCATGCTACAGGCGGATAAGGAAGCTTTCTTT; cdr3_aa: CASSIDSMLQADKEAFF
clone_size: .; d_call: TRBD2; v_call: TRBV20-1; j_call: TRBJ2-2; cdr3_nt: TGCAGTGCTAGTTGGCTAGCGGTGAACACCGGGGAGCTGTTTTTT; cdr3_aa: CSASWLAVNTGELFF
clone_size: .; d_call: .; v_call: TRBV11-3; j_call: TRBJ2-2; cdr3_nt: TGTGCCAGCAGCTCCCCTCCCGGCGGGGAGCTGTTTTTT; cdr3_aa: CASSSPPGGELFF
clone_size: .; d_call: TRBD1; v_call: TRBV5-4; j_call: TRBJ2-7; cdr3_nt: TGTGCCAGCAGCTGGCCCGGGACAGGGGGTCACGAGCAGTACTTC; cdr3_aa: CASSWPGTGGHEQYF
clone_size: .; d_call: TRBD2; v_call: TRBV4-3; j_call: TRBJ2-3; cdr3_nt: TGCGCCAGCAGCCCCCGGACTAGCGGATCCACAGATACGCAGTATTTT; cdr3_aa: CASSPRTSGSTDTQYF
clone_size: .; d_call: .; v_call: TRBV5-6; j_call: TRBJ1-1; cdr3_nt: TGTGCCAGCAGTCGCCCGTATGATCTCTTAGAAGTGAACACTGAAGCTTTCTTT; cdr3_aa: CASSRPYDLLEVNTEAFF
clone_size: .; d_call: .; v_call: TRBV5-1; j_call: TRBJ2-5; cdr3_nt: TGCGCCAGCATGATGGGGGGCCAAGAGACCCAGTACTTC; cdr3_aa: CASMMGGQETQYF
clone_size: .; d_call: .; v_call: TRBV7-9; j_call: TRBJ2-6; cdr3_nt: TGTGCCAGCAGCCTAAGCTCTGGGGCCAACGTCCTGACTTTC; cdr3_aa: CASSLSSGANVLTF
clone_size: .; d_call: .; v_call: TRBV20-1; j_call: TRBJ1-1; cdr3_nt: TGCAGTGCTAGTGGAGACACTGAAGCTTTCTTT; cdr3_aa: CSASGDTEAFF
clone_size: .; d_call: .; v_call: TRBV9; j_call: TRBJ1-2; cdr3_nt: TGTGCCAGCAGCGTAGGGTGGGGAGGTGGCTATGGCTACACCTTC; cdr3_aa: CASSVGWGGGYGYTF
clone_size: .; d_call: .; v_call: TRBV28; j_call: TRBJ1-1; cdr3_nt: TGTGCCAGCAGGCCGACTGAGAACACTGAAGCTTTCTTT; cdr3_aa: CASRPTENTEAFF
clone_size: .; d_call: TRBD2; v_call: TRBV23-1; j_call: TRBJ2-3; cdr3_nt: TGCGCCAGCAGGGGGAGGACTAGCGGGAGGGCCTTGAACACAGATACGCAGTATTTT; cdr3_aa: CASRGRTSGRALNTDTQYF